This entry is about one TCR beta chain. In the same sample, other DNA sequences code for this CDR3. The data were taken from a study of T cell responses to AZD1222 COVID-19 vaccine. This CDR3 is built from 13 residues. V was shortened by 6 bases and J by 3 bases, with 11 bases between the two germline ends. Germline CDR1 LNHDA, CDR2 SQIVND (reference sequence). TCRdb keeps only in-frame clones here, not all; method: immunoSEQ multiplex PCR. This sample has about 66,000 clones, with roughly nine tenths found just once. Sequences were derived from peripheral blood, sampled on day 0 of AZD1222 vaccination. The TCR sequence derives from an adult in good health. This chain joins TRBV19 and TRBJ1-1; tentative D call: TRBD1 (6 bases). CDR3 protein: CASSATGYTEAFF. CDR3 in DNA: TGTGCCAGTAGCGCAACAGGGTACACTGAAGCTTTCTTT. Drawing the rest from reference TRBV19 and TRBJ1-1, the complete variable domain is DGGITQSPKYLFRKEGQNVTLSCEQNLNHDAMYWYRQDPGQGLRLIYYSQIVNDFQKGDIAEGYSVSREKKESFPLTVTSAQKNPTAFYLCASSATGYTEAFFGQGTRLTVV.